This record concerns one T cell receptor (beta chain) sequence. Its specificity is unknown. The authors prepared UMI-labeled TRB cDNA libraries by 5' RACE. For each CDR3 protein, TCRdb gives one entry from its re-call of the 5' RACE reads, without DNA. This sample's clone table lists approximately 26,000 distinct CDR3 sequences. The CDR3 is 15 residues long. Germline values: CDR1 PRHDT, CDR2 FYEKMQ (reference sequence). This record belongs to a study of CXCR3-negative and CXCR3-positive naive CD8 T cells. Study-wide points: Naive cells that were CXCR3-negative or CXCR3-positive used TRBV-TRBJ genes alike, while memory cells diverged. Diversity proved comparably high across both naive subsets and much lower in memory CD8+ cells. Hydrophobicity of TRB CDR3s was greater in CXCR3-positive naive cells than in CXCR3-negative naive cells.

The clonotype comes from a human donor in good health. Some clones in this sample may be carry-over from other donors' samples. The sample consisted of naive CXCR3- CD8+ T cells from blood. Noted subset: CD45RO-CCR7+CD27+CD95- naive CD8+ T cells lacking CXCR3 (TNR3-). The chain is built from TRBV13 and TRBJ2-1; there is no DNA to check the TCRdb D call of TRBD2. This CDR3 reads CASSSGGAGYNEQFF. Filled out from reference TRBV13 and TRBJ2-1, the complete variable domain reads AAGVIQSPRHLIKEKRETATLKCYPIPRHDTVYWYQQGPGQDPQFLISFYEKMQSDKGSIPDRFSAQQFSDYHSELNMSSLELGDSALYFCASSSGGAGYNEQFFGPGTRLTVL.